The clone carrying this T cell receptor (beta chain) was seen ten or more times. Its antigen is undetermined. V was trimmed by 8 bases and J by 7 bases, leaving 18 bases between them. CDR3 size: 14 residues. The V gene's germline CDR1 is LNHNV and CDR2 YYDKDF (reference sequence). The data are from a study of beta chain features in type 1 diabetes. Findings and caveats of the study: TCRB repertoires of naive, central memory and Treg cells appeared more similar among patients than among healthy donors.

The authors reverse transcribed all of the isolated RNA, so sequencing captured expressed TCRB transcripts. TCRdb's copy holds only in-frame clones and misses some; the assay was immunoSEQ multiplex PCR. The sample lists 200,000 to 300,000 clones; 13% to 15% were seen once. The chain uses TRBV15 and TRBJ2-4; D perhaps matches TRBD1 (6 bases). The source material was naive CD4+ T cells from blood. The sequence came from a woman in her 40s in good health. CDR3 amino acids: CATGAGTFGNIQYF. CDR3 nucleotides: TGTGCCACCGGGGCCGGGACATTCGGGAACATTCAGTACTTC. Full variable domain (outside the CDR3, taken from reference TRBV15 and TRBJ2-4): DAMVIQNPRYQVTQFGKPVTLSCSQTLNHNVMYWYQQKSSQAPKLLFHYYDKDFNNEADTPDNFQSRRPNTSFCFLDIRSPGLGDTAMYLCATGAGTFGNIQYFGAGTRLSVL.